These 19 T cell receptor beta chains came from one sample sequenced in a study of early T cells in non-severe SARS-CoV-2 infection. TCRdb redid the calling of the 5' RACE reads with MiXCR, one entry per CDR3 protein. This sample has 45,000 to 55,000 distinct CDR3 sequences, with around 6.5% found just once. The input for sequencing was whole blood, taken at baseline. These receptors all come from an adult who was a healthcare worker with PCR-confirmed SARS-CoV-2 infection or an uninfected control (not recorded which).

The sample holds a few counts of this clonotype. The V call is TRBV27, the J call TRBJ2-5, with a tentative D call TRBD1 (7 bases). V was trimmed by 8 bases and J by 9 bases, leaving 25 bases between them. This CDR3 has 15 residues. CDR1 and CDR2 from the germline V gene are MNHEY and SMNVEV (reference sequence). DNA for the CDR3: TGTGCCAGCGGCACAACAGGGGACTCCAAGGTGGCCCAGTACTTC. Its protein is CASGTTGDSKVAQYF.

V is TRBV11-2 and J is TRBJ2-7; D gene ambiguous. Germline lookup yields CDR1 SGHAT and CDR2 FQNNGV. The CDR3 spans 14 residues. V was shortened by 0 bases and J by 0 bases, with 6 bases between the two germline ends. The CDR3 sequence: CASSLEFSSYEQYF. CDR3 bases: TGTGCCAGCAGCTTAGAATTTTCCTCCTACGAGCAGTACTTC.

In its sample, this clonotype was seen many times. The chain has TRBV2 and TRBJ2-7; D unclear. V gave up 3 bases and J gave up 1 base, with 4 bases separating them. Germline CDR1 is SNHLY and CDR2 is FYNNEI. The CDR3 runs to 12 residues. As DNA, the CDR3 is TGTGCCAGCAGTGATTCGTCCTACGAGCAGTACTTC. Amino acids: CASSDSSYEQYF. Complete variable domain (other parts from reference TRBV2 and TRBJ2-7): EPEVTQTPSHQVTQMGQEVILRCVPISNHLYFYWYRQILGQKVEFLVSFYNNEISEKSEIFDDQFSVERPDGSNFTLKIRSTKLEDSAMYFCASSDSSYEQYFGPGTRLTVT.

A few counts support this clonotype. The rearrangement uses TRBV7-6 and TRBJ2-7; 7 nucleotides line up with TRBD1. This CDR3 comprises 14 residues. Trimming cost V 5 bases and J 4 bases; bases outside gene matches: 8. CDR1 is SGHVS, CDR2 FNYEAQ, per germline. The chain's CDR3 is CASSERQGLYEQYF. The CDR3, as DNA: TGTGCCAGCAGCGAAAGACAGGGTTTATACGAGCAGTACTTC.

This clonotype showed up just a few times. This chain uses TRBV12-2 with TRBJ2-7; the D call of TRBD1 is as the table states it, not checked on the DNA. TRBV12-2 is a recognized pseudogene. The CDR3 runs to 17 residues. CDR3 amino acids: CASRLQNRDRLTYEQYF. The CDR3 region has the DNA TGTGCAAGTCGCTTACAGAACCGGGACAGGTTGACCTACGAGCAGTACTTC.

The CDR3 here is CASSTGTLETQYF. The CDR3 DNA reads as TGTGCCAGCAGCACGGGGACATTGGAGACCCAGTACTTC. V is TRBV7-9 and J is TRBJ2-5; D is perhaps TRBD1 (6 bases). CDR1 and CDR2 from the germline V gene are SEHNR and FQNEAQ (reference sequence). V gave up 5 bases and J gave up 5 bases, with 12 bases separating them. The CDR3 length is 13 residues.

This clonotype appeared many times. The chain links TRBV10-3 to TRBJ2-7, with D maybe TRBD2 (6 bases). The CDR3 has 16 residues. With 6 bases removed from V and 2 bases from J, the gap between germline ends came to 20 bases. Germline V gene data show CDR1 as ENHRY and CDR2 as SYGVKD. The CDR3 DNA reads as TGTGCCATCAGGGGACTCCCTCCAGAAACCGCCTACGAGCAGTACTTC. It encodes CAIRGLPPETAYEQYF.

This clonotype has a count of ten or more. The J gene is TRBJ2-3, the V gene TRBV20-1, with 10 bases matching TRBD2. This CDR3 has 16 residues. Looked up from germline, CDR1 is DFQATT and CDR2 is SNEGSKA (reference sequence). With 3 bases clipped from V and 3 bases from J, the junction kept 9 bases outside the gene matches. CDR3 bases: TGCAGTGCTAGCCCCCCGCTAGCGGGGGAGACAGATACGCAGTATTTT. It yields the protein CSASPPLAGETDTQYF.

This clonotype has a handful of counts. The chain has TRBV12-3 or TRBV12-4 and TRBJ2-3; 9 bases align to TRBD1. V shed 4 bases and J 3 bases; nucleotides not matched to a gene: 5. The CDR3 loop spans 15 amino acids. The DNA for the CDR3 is TGTGCCAGCAGTTCCCCCGACAGGGGGACAGATACGCAGTATTTT. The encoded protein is CASSSPDRGTDTQYF.

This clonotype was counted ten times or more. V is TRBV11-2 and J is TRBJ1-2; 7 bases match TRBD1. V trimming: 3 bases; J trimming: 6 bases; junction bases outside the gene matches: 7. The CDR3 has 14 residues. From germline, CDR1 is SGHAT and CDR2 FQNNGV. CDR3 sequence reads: CASSLDKTGHGYTF. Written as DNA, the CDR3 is TGTGCCAGCAGCTTGGATAAGACAGGGCATGGCTACACCTTC.

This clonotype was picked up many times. The CDR3 reads CASSFSPGLGATTDTQYF. In DNA form, the CDR3 reads TGTGCCAGCAGTTTTTCCCCGGGACTGGGGGCAACAACAGATACGCAGTATTTT. The chain employs TRBV28 and TRBJ2-3; D is possibly TRBD1 or TRBD2 (6 bases each). The CDR3 loop spans 18 amino acids. Germline-derived CDR1 and CDR2 are MDHEN and SYDVKM. V was clipped by 3 bases and J by 3 bases, with 22 bases between them.

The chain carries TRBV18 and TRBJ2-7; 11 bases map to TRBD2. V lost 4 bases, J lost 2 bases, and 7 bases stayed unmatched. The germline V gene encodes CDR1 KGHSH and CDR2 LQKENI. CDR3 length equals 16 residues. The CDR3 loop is CASSQTTSGATYEQYF. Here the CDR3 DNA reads TGTGCCAGCTCACAAACGACTAGCGGGGCAACCTACGAGCAGTACTTC.

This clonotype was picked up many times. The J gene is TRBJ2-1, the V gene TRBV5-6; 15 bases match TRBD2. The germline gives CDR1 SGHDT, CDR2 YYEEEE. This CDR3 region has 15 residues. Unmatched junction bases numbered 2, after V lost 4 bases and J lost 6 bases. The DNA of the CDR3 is TGTGCCAGCAGCCAGGGACTAGCGGGGGGCAATGAGCAGTTCTTC. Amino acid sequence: CASSQGLAGGNEQFF.

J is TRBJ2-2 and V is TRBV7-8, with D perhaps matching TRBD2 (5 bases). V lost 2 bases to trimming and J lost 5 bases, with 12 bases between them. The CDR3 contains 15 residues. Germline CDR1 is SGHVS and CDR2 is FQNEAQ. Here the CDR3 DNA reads TGTGCCAGCAGCTTACGGACTGGAGGAACCGGGGAGCTGTTTTTT. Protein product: CASSLRTGGTGELFF.

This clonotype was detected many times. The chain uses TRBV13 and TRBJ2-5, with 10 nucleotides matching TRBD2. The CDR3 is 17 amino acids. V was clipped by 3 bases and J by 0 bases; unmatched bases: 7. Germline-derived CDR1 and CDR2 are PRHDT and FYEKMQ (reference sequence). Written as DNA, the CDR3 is TGTGCCAGCAGCTTTAAGCTAGCGGGGGTGTACCAAGAGACCCAGTACTTC. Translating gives CASSFKLAGVYQETQYF.

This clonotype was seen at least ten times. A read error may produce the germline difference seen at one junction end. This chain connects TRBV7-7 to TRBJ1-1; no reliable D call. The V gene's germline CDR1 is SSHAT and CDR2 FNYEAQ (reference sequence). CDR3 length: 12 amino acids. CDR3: CASSLQSFEAFF. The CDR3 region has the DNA TGTGCTAGCAGCCTGCAGAGCTTTGAAGCTTTCTTT.

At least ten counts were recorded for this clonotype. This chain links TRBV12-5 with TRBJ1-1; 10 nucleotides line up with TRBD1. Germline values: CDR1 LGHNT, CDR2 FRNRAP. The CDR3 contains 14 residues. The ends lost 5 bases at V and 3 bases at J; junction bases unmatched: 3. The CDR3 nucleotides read TGTGCTAGTGGTCCGGACAGGGGGTACACTGAAGCTTTCTTT. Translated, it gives CASGPDRGYTEAFF.

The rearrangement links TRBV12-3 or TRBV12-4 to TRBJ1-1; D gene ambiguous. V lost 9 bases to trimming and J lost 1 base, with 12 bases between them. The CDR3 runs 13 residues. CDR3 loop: CASMAFTNTEAFF. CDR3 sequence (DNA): TGTGCCAGTATGGCTTTCACGAACACTGAAGCTTTCTTT.

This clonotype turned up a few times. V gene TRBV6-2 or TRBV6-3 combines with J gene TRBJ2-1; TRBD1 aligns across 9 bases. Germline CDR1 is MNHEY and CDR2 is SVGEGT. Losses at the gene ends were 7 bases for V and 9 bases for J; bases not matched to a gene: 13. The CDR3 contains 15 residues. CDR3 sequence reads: CASNEHRDRAREQFF. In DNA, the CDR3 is TGTGCCAGCAACGAACACCGGGACAGGGCCCGTGAGCAGTTCTTC.